What follows are 7 T cell receptor beta chains derived from one specimen sequenced in a study of blood T cells in healthy people across ages. A second about 7 to 11 cycle PCR used barcoded and J-beta primers. MiXCR, applied by TCRdb to the 5' RACE reads, yields one record per CDR3 protein. The data contain fewer than 750,000 distinct CDR3 sequences, 45% to 55% of them singletons. The sample consisted of blood. Every receptor here comes from a man aged 80 or over in good health.

This clonotype has only a few counts. The V call is TRBV6-5, the J call TRBJ1-2; D unresolved. The CDR3 is 14 residues long. The germline gives CDR1 MNHEY, CDR2 SVGAGI. Trimming took off 6 bases at V and 4 bases at J, with 15 bases between the two ends. The DNA for the CDR3 is TGTGCCAGCAGGGTGGACGGGTCGAGCTATGGCTACACCTTC. Translation gives CASRVDGSSYGYTF.

This clonotype was recorded a few times. The V and J genes are TRBV7-8 and TRBJ2-7; 7 nucleotides line up with TRBD2. The V and J ends lost 6 bases and 5 bases, in that order; junction bases with no gene match: 10. CDR1 and CDR2 from the germline V gene are SGHVS and FQNEAQ. CDR3 length: 14 amino acids. This chain's CDR3 is CASRSLAEWNEQYF. In DNA form, the CDR3 reads TGTGCCAGCAGGTCCCTAGCGGAGTGGAACGAGCAGTACTTC.

The gene calls are TRBV5-4 and TRBJ2-5; 10 nucleotides align to TRBD2. The germline V gene has CDR1 SGHNT and CDR2 YYREEE (reference sequence). With 4 bases clipped from V and 10 bases from J, the junction kept 13 bases outside the gene matches. CDR3 size: 15 residues. CDR3 amino acids: CASSPQLAGDWNQYF. The DNA of the CDR3 is TGTGCCAGCAGCCCCCAGCTAGCGGGGGATTGGAACCAGTACTTC.

The CDR3 DNA sequence: TGTGCCAGCTCCCCTGCAGGGGGTAGCGCCACCTACGAGCAGTACTTC. It encodes CASSPAGGSATYEQYF. V usage is TRBV18 and J usage is TRBJ2-7, with 7 bases fitting TRBD1. Germline CDR1 KGHSH, CDR2 LQKENI. Trimming at V came to 6 bases and at J to 2 bases, leaving 13 bases not matched to a gene. The CDR3 is 16 residues long.

This clonotype was seen more than once but under ten times. This chain uses TRBV6-1 with TRBJ2-5; D is possibly TRBD2 (6 bases). This CDR3 is 18 amino acids long. Trimming pared 6 bases from V and 4 bases from J, leaving 27 bases between. Looked up from germline, CDR1 is MNHNS and CDR2 is SASEGT. The CDR3 DNA follows: TGTGCCAGCAGGGCTCAGCAGCGGGCTAGACCTTGGGCAGAGACCCAGTACTTC. It translates to CASRAQQRARPWAETQYF.

V gene TRBV28 combines with J gene TRBJ2-3; 8 nucleotides match TRBD2. The CDR3 extends over 17 amino acids. Trimming took 4 bases from V and 4 from J; bases not matched to a gene: 13. Germline V gene lookup returns CDR1 MDHEN and CDR2 SYDVKM. The DNA for the CDR3 is TGTGCCAGCAGTTCCCCGGCTGATAGCGGGATTGCAGATACGCAGTATTTT. It codes for CASSSPADSGIADTQYF.

The chain has TRBV6-1 and TRBJ1-2, with D maybe TRBD1 (5 bases). This CDR3 has 13 amino acids. The germline CDR1 and CDR2 sequences are MNHNS and SASEGT. V was clipped by 5 bases and J by 4 bases, with 11 bases between them. This chain's CDR3 is CASSPQGGYGYTF. CDR3 bases: TGTGCCAGCAGTCCCCAGGGAGGCTATGGCTACACCTTC.